A single sample gave rise to the 10 T cell receptor beta chains below, sequenced in a study of shared clonotypes between healthy human individuals. The repertoire was sequenced with immunoSEQ multiplex PCR; TCRdb's copy has only in-frame clones and lacks some. The sample has 2,500,000 or so clones, just under 95% seen once. The sample consisted of naive CD4+ T cells from PBMCs. The subset denotes: CD45RA+ positively selected. These receptors all stem from a man younger than 35 in good health. Some clones in this sample may be carry-over from other donors' samples.

The rearrangement joins TRBV5-5 to TRBJ1-4; D ambiguous. Trimming stripped 4 bases from V and 4 bases from J, with 8 bases between. CDR3 length: 13 residues. Germline loops: CDR1 SGHKS, CDR2 YYEKEE (reference sequence). The CDR3 spells CASSTPRNEKLFF. In DNA, the CDR3 is TGTGCCAGCAGCACCCCTCGTAATGAAAAACTGTTTTTT.

The chain is built from TRBV7-3 and TRBJ2-1, with unresolved D. CDR1 is SGHTA, CDR2 FQGTGA, per germline. The V end lost 2 bases, the J end lost 9 bases, and 8 bases lay between the germline ends. The CDR3 loop spans 12 amino acids. The CDR3 DNA follows: TGTGCCAGCAGCTTACAGACTGCTGAGCAGTTCTTC. Translating it yields CASSLQTAEQFF.

The chain uses TRBV9 and TRBJ2-1; D may be TRBD1 or TRBD2 (5 bases each). Trimming stripped 4 bases from V and 5 bases from J, with 19 bases between. Per the germline V gene, CDR1 is SGDLS and CDR2 is YYNGEE. The CDR3 consists of 16 residues. CDR3 sequence (DNA): TGTGCCAGCAGCCCTTTACCGGGACGATCGGACAATGAGCAGTTCTTC. It translates to CASSPLPGRSDNEQFF. Full variable domain (outside the CDR3, taken from reference TRBV9 and TRBJ2-1): DSGVTQTPKHLITATGQRVTLRCSPRSGDLSVYWYQQSLDQGLQFLIQYYNGEERAKGNILERFSAQQFPDLHSELNLSSLELGDSALYFCASSPLPGRSDNEQFFGPGTRLTVL.

In regard to this clone: Different DNA sequences within this sample yield the same CDR3. The CDR3 DNA is TGCGCCAGCAGCTCCGGGACTAGCGGCCAAGAGACCCAGTACTTC. It codes for CASSSGTSGQETQYF. The gene calls are TRBV5-1 and TRBJ2-5; 11 nucleotides agree with TRBD2. Germline assignment: CDR1 SGHRS and CDR2 YFSETQ. The CDR3 spans 15 residues. J lost 1 base, V lost 3 bases, and 2 bases had no gene match.

On this clone: Different DNA sequences within this sample yield the same CDR3. The chain employs TRBV5-1 and TRBJ2-2; a possible D gene is TRBD1 (6 bases). The germline gives CDR1 SGHRS, CDR2 YFSETQ. V was pared by 0 bases and J by 2 bases, with 11 bases between. This CDR3 is 16 amino acids long. The CDR3 DNA reads as TGCGCCAGCAGCTTGGAAGCAGGGGTTAACACCGGGGAGCTGTTTTTT. This codes for CASSLEAGVNTGELFF.

The chain joins TRBV7-2 to TRBJ2-7; D might be TRBD1 (6 bases). The V gene lost 5 bases and the J gene lost 0 bases, with 17 bases spanning the gap. CDR1 and CDR2 (germline): SGHTA, FQGNSA. This CDR3 contains 16 residues. CDR3 bases: TGTGCCAGCAGCCCTACTCTGGGACACAGCTCCTACGAGCAGTACTTC. This encodes CASSPTLGHSSYEQYF.

V usage is TRBV15 and J usage is TRBJ1-3; D might be TRBD1 (5 bases). The CDR3 is 14 amino acids. Trimming shortened V by 3 bases and J by 0 bases, and 6 bases separated the two germline ends. Germline CDR1 is LNHNV and CDR2 is YYDKDF (reference sequence). The CDR3 sequence: CATSSGTSGNTIYF. The CDR3 region has the DNA TGTGCCACCAGCAGCGGGACCTCTGGAAACACCATATATTTT.

A word on this clone: The sample holds other DNA sequences that translate to the same CDR3. This chain joins TRBV6-5 and TRBJ2-7; perhaps TRBD2 as D (6 bases). CDR1 and CDR2 (germline): MNHEY, SVGAGI. This CDR3 contains 14 residues. Trimming cost V 6 bases and J 0 bases, with 12 bases left between them. CDR3 in DNA: TGTGCCAGCAGGACAGCCGGGAGCTCCTACGAGCAGTACTTC. Translated: CASRTAGSSYEQYF.

As to this clone: Different DNA sequences within this sample yield the same CDR3. The V gene is TRBV28, the J gene TRBJ1-1; 10 nucleotides align to TRBD1. Germline V CDR1 and CDR2: MDHEN, SYDVKM. Trimming removed 3 bases from V and 5 bases from J; junction bases left unmatched: 3. The CDR3 loop spans 14 amino acids. The CDR3 is CASSFRTGGTEAFF. CDR3 DNA sequence: TGTGCCAGCAGTTTCAGGACAGGGGGAACTGAAGCTTTCTTT.

V gene TRBV19 combines with J gene TRBJ2-7; D call uncertain. Trimming took off 4 bases at V and 5 bases at J, with 9 bases between the two ends. Germline V gives CDR1 LNHDA, CDR2 SQIVND (reference sequence). The CDR3 runs 12 residues. The CDR3 DNA is TGTGCCAGTAGTAGAAGGAACAACGAGCAGTACTTC. This gives the protein CASSRRNNEQYF.